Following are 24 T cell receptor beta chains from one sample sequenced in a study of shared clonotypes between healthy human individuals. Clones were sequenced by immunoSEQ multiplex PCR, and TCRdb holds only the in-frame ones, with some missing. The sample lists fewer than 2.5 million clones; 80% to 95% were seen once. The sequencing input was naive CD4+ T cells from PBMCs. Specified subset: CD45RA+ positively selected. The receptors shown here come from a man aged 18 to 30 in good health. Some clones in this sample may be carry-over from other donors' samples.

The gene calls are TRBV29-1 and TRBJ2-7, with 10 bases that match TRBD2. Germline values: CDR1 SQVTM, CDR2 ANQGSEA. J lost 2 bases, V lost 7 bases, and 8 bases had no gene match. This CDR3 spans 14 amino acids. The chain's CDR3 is CSASRGLAAYEQYF. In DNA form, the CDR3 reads TGCAGCGCCTCGAGAGGACTAGCGGCCTACGAGCAGTACTTC.

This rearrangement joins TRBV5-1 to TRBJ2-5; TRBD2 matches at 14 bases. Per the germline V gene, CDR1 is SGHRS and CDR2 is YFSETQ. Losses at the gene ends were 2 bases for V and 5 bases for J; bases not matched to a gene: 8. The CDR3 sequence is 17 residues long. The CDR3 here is CASSFPGLAGDRETQYF. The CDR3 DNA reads TGCGCCAGCAGCTTCCCGGGACTAGCGGGGGATCGGGAGACCCAGTACTTC.

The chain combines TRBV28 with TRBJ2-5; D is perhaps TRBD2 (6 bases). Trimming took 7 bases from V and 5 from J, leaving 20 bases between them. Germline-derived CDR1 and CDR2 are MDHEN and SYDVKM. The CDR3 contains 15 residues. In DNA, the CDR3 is TGTGCCAGCACCTCCCTGGGGGGACTCGGGGAGACCCAGTACTTC. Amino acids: CASTSLGGLGETQYF. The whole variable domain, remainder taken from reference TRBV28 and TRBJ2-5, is DVKVTQSSRYLVKRTGEKVFLECVQDMDHENMFWYRQDPGLGLRLIYFSYDVKMKEKGDIPEGYSVSREKKERFSLILESASTNQTSMYLCASTSLGGLGETQYFGPGTRLLVL.

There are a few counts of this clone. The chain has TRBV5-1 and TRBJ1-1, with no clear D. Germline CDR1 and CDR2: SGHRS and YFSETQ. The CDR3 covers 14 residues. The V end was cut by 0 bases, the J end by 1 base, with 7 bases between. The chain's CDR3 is CASSLEFGNTEAFF. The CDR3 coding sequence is TGCGCCAGCAGCTTGGAATTCGGGAACACTGAAGCTTTCTTT. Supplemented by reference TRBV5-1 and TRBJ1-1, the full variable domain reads KAGVTQTPRYLIKTRGQQVTLSCSPISGHRSVSWYQQTPGQGLQFLFEYFSETQRNKGNFPGRFSGRQFSNSRSEMNVSTLELGDSALYLCASSLEFGNTEAFFGQGTRLTVV.

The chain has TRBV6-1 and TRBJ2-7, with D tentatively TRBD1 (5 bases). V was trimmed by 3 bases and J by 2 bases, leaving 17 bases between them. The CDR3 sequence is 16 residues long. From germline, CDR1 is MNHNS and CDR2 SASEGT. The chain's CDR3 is CASSDTGRVPAYEQYF. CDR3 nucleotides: TGTGCCAGCAGTGATACGGGCAGGGTCCCCGCCTACGAGCAGTACTTC.

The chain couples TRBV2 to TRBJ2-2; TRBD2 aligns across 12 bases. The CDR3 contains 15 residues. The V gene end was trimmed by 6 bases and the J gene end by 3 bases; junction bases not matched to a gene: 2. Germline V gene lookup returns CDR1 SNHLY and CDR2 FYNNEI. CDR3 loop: CASRRTSGDTGELFF. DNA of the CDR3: TGTGCCAGCAGGCGGACTAGCGGGGACACCGGGGAGCTGTTTTTT.

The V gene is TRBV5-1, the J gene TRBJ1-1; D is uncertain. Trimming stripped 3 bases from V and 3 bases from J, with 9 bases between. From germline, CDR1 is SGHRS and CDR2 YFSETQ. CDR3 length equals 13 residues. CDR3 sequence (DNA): TGCGCCAGCAGCTGGACTGAGCACACTGAAGCTTTCTTT. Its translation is CASSWTEHTEAFF.

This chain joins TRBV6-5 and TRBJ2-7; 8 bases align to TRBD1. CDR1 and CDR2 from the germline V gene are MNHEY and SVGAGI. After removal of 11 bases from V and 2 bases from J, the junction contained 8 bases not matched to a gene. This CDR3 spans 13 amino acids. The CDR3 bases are TGTGCCTCCCGACAGGGGTCCCCCTACGAGCAGTACTTC. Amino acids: CASRQGSPYEQYF.

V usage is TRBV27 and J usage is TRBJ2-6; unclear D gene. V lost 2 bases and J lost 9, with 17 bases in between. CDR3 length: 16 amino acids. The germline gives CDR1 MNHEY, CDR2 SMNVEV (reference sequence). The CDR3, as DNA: TGTGCCAGCAGTTTAGCCCGCCAGCCCCCGTTCAACGTCCTGACTTTC. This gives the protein CASSLARQPPFNVLTF. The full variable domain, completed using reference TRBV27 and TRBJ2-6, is EAQVTQNPRYLITVTGKKLTVTCSQNMNHEYMSWYRQDPGLGLRQIYYSMNVEVTDKGDVPEGYKVSRKEKRNFPLILESPSPNQTSLYFCASSLARQPPFNVLTFGAGSRLTVL.

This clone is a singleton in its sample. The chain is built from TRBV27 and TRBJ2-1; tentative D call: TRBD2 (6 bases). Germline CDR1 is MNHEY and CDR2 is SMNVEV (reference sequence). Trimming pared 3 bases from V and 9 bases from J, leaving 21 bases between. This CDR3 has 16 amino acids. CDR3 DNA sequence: TGTGCCAGCAGTTTTGGTCTAGGGACTCCCGGCGGTGAGCAGTTCTTC. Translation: CASSFGLGTPGGEQFF.

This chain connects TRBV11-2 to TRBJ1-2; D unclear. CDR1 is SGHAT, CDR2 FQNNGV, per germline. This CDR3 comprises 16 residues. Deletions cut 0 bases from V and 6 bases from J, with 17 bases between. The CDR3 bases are TGTGCCAGCAGCTTAGATCCGAGGTTGCAGTCGGATGGCTACACCTTC. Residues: CASSLDPRLQSDGYTF.

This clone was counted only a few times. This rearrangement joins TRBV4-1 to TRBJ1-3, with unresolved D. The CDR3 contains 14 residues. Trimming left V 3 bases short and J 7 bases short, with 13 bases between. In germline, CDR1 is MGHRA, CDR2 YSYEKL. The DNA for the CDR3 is TGCGCCAGCAGCCACCCCTTTGATTCGAACACCATATATTTT. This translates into CASSHPFDSNTIYF.

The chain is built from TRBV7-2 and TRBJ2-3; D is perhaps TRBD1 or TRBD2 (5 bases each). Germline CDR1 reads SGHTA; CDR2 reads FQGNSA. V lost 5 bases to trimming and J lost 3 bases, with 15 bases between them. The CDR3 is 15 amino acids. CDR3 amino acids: CASSLPGRETDTQYF. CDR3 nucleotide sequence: TGTGCCAGCAGCCTTCCGGGACGGGAAACAGATACGCAGTATTTT.

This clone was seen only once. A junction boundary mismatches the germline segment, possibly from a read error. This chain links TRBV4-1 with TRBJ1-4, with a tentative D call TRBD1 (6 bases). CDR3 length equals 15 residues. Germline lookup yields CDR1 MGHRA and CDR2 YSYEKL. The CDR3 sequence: CASSQEFQLRGKTVF. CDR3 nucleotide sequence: TGCGCCAGCAGCCAAGAGTTCCAACTCAGGGGAAAAACTGTTTTT.

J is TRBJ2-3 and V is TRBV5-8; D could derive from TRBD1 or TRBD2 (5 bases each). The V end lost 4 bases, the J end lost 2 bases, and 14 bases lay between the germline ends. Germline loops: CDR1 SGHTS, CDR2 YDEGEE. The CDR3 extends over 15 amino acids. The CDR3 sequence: CASSGPGSYTDTQYF. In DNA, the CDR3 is TGTGCCAGCAGCGGGCCAGGGAGTTACACAGATACGCAGTATTTT.

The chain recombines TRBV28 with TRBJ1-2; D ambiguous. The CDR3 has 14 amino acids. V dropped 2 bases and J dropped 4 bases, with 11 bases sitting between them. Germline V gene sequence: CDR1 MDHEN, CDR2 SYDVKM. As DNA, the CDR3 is TGTGCCAGCAGTTTACCGGGATCAGTCTATGGCTACACCTTC. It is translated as CASSLPGSVYGYTF.

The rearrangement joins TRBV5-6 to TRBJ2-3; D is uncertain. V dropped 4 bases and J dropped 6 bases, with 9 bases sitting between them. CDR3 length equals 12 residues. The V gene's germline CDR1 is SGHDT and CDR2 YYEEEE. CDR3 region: CASSRRTDTQYF. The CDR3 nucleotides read TGTGCCAGCAGCCGGCGGACCGATACGCAGTATTTT.

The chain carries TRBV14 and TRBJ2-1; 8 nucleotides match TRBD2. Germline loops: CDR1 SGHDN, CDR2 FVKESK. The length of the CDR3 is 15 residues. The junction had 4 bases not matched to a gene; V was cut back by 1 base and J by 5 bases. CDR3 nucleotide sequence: TGTGCCAGCAGCCAAGGAAAAGCGGGAGACAATGAGCAGTTCTTC. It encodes CASSQGKAGDNEQFF.

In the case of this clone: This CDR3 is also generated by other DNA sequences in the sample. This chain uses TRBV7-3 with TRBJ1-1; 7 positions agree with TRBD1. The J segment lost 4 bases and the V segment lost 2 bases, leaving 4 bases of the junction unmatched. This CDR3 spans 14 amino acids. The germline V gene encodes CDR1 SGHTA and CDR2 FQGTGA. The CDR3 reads CASSLEGAGTEAFF. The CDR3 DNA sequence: TGTGCCAGCAGCTTAGAGGGGGCTGGCACTGAAGCTTTCTTT.

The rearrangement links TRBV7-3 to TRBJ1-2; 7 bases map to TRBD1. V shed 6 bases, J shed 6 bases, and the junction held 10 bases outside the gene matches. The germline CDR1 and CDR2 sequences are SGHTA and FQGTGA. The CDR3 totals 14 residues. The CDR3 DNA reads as TGTGCCAGCAGTTTACGACAGGGTGGCGATGGCTACACCTTC. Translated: CASSLRQGGDGYTF. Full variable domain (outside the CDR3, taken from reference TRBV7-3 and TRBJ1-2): GAGVSQTPSNKVTEKGKYVELRCDPISGHTALYWYRQSLGQGPEFLIYFQGTGAADDSGLPNDRFFAVRPEGSVSTLKIQRTERGDSAVYLCASSLRQGGDGYTFGSGTRLTVV.

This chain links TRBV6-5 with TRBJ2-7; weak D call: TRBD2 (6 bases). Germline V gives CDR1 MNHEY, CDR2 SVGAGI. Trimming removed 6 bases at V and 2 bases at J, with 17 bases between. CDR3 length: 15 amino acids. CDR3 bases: TGTGCCAGCAGGGCTAGGAGGGCTACCACCTACGAGCAGTACTTC. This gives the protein CASRARRATTYEQYF.

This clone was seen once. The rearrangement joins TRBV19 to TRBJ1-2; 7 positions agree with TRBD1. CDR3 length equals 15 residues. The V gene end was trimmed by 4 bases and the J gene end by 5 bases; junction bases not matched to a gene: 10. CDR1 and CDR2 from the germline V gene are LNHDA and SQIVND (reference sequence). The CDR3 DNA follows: TGTGCCAGTAGTACCCGTAACAGGGGACAATATGGCTACACCTTC. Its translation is CASSTRNRGQYGYTF.

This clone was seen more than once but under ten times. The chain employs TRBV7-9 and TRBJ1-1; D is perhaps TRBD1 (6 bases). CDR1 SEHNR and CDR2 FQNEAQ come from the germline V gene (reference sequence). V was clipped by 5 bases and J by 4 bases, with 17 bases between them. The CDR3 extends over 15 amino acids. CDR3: CASSLQGQIGTEAFF. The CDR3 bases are TGTGCCAGCAGCCTCCAAGGACAGATTGGCACTGAAGCTTTCTTT.

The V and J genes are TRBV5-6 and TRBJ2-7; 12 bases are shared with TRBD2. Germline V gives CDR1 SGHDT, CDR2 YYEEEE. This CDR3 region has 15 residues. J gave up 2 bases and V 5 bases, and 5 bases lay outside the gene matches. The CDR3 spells CASSPGLAGTYEQYF. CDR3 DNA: TGTGCCAGCAGTCCCGGACTAGCGGGGACCTACGAGCAGTACTTC. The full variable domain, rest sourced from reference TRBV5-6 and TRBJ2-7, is DAGVTQSPTHLIKTRGQQVTLRCSPKSGHDTVSWYQQALGQGPQFIFQYYEEEERQRGNFPDRFSGHQFPNYSSELNVNALLLGDSALYLCASSPGLAGTYEQYFGPGTRLTVT.